This is a list of T cell receptor beta chains from one sample in a study of blood T cells in healthy people across ages. TCRdb re-analysed the 5' RACE reads in MiXCR, keeping a single row per CDR3 protein. The sample shows hundreds of thousands of distinct CDR3 sequences, roughly 60% of them seen only once. The sequenced sample was blood. These receptors were obtained from a man aged 25 to 40 in good health. Each CDR3 is given with its conserved first and last residue. The order of the fields is CDR3 DNA, CDR3 protein, V gene, J gene, clone size, D gene, CDR3 length. The D gene is left open where the match is weak. Clone size is shown for a subset of rows, as once, few, many or a class of expanded clone.

TGTGCCAGCAGCAACACTCGGACCTTCTCTGGGGCCAACGCCCTGACTTTC,CASSNTRTFSGANALTF,TRBV9,TRBJ2-6,NA,NA,17
TGTGCCAGCAGCTTAACGACAGGGATAGAGACCCAGTACTTC,CASSLTTGIETQYF,TRBV7-9,TRBJ2-5,once,TRBD1,14
TGCAGCGTTGAGAACAGGGATGGCTACACCTTC,CSVENRDGYTF,TRBV29-1,TRBJ1-2,NA,NA,11
TGTGCCAGCAGCTTAATGTCCGGGACAGGGGGCCCGAATGGCTACACCTTC,CASSLMSGTGGPNGYTF,TRBV7-9,TRBJ1-2,once,TRBD1,17
TGTGCCAGCAGCTTAGCCGGGACAGGGGGTCTTTACGAGCAGTACTTC,CASSLAGTGGLYEQYF,TRBV11-2,TRBJ2-7,few,TRBD1,16
TGCAGTGCCCTTAGCGGGTCCTCCTACGAGCAGTACTTC,CSALSGSSYEQYF,TRBV20-1,TRBJ2-7,NA,TRBD2,13
TGCAGTGCTAGAGAGGGGGGGAACACCGGGGAGCTGTTTTTT,CSAREGGNTGELFF,TRBV20-1,TRBJ2-2,once,NA,14
TGCAGCGGTTTGATTGGACTTTCGAACACTGAAGCTTTCTTT,CSGLIGLSNTEAFF,TRBV29-1,TRBJ1-1,NA,NA,14
TGTGCCAGCAGTTATGGACGAGTAGCCAAAAACATTCAGTACTTC,CASSYGRVAKNIQYF,TRBV6-2/TRBV6-3,TRBJ2-4,NA,NA,15
TGCAGCGGCTCCGGGTCCTATGGCTACACCTTC,CSGSGSYGYTF,TRBV29-1,TRBJ1-2,NA,NA,11
TGTGCCAGCAGAAGTGGACAGCTCCAGTACTTC,CASRSGQLQYF,TRBV2,TRBJ2-5,many,NA,11
TGTGCCAGCAGCTCGGGACTGCAAAGGGGCTACACCTTC,CASSSGLQRGYTF,TRBV7-2,TRBJ1-2,NA,NA,13
TGTGCCAGCAGCGTTAATGCGGTCTACGAGCAGTACTTC,CASSVNAVYEQYF,TRBV6-2/TRBV6-3,TRBJ2-7,NA,NA,13
TGTGCCAGCAGTACGGGACTAGCTCCCAATGAGCAGTTCTTC,CASSTGLAPNEQFF,TRBV6-6,TRBJ2-1,once,TRBD2,14
TGTGCCATCGCTGCGGCTAGCGGGACGACAGATACGCAGTATTTT,CAIAAASGTTDTQYF,TRBV10-3,TRBJ2-3,few,TRBD2,15
TGTGCCAGCAGTCCGGGACAGATCTACGAGCAGTACTTC,CASSPGQIYEQYF,TRBV27,TRBJ2-7,NA,TRBD1,13
TGTGCCAGCAGTGATAGGGACACAGCTAACTATGGCTACACCTTC,CASSDRDTANYGYTF,TRBV6-1,TRBJ1-2,NA,NA,15